The 19 T cell receptor beta chains in this list originate from one sample, sequenced in a study of control samples from healthy donors and cancer patients. Repertoires were generated with immunoSEQ multiplex PCR, while TCRdb's copy carries only in-frame clones and drops some. This table has about 120,000 clones, approximately 93% appearing once. The material sequenced was blood. The receptors here all came from a man aged 25 to 40 in good health.

The chain employs TRBV5-1 and TRBJ2-7, with D uncertain. The CDR3 consists of 12 residues. CDR1 is SGHRS and CDR2 is YFSETQ in the germline V gene. The ends were cut back, 6 bases at V and 2 bases at J, with 9 bases in the middle. The CDR3 nucleotides read TGCGCCAGCAAGGGCGGAACCTACGAGCAGTACTTC. Amino acid sequence: CASKGGTYEQYF.

This sequence joins TRBV7-8 and TRBJ1-2; D is uncertain. V lost 4 bases to trimming and J lost 6 bases, with 12 bases between them. CDR1 is SGHVS, CDR2 FQNEAQ, per germline. The CDR3 is 13 residues long. The CDR3 nucleotides read TGTGCCAGCAGCTGGTCGCTAATCGATGGCTACACCTTC. Translating gives CASSWSLIDGYTF.

The chain uses TRBV5-1 and TRBJ2-5, with D uncertain. The CDR3 extends over 14 amino acids. Trimming shortened V by 1 base and J by 5 bases, and 12 bases separated the two germline ends. Germline V gene sequence: CDR1 SGHRS, CDR2 YFSETQ. The CDR3 loop reads CASSLYGVGETQYF. Here the CDR3 DNA reads TGCGCCAGCAGCTTGTATGGGGTAGGCGAGACCCAGTACTTC.

V is TRBV19 and J is TRBJ1-5; D uncertain. The germline gives CDR1 LNHDA, CDR2 SQIVND (reference sequence). The CDR3 contains 12 residues. V lost 2 bases and J lost 7, with 6 bases in between. CDR3 coding DNA: TGTGCCAGTAGTATATTGAGGCAGCCCCAGCATTTT. Encoded protein: CASSILRQPQHF.

This clone was detected only once. V is TRBV7-9 and J is TRBJ2-7, with TRBD1 matching over 10 bases. CDR3 size: 16 residues. The germline CDR1 and CDR2 sequences are SEHNR and FQNEAQ (reference sequence). The V segment lost 5 bases and the J segment 7 bases; nucleotides outside the gene matches: 14. The CDR3: CASSTAPGTGAGEQYV. As DNA, the CDR3 is TGTGCCAGCAGCACGGCACCAGGGACAGGGGCTGGGGAGCAGTACGTC.

J is TRBJ1-4 and V is TRBV19; possible D gene TRBD1, 5 bases. V shed 2 bases and J shed 2 bases, with 6 bases lying between them. Germline V lookup: CDR1 LNHDA, CDR2 SQIVND (reference sequence). This CDR3 spans 14 amino acids. CDR3: CASSIRQTNEKLFF. The CDR3 region has the DNA TGTGCCAGTAGTATAAGACAGACTAATGAAAAACTGTTTTTT. Looking up the rest from reference TRBV19 and TRBJ1-4 gives the full variable domain: DGGITQSPKYLFRKEGQNVTLSCEQNLNHDAMYWYRQDPGQGLRLIYYSQIVNDFQKGDIAEGYSVSREKKESFPLTVTSAQKNPTAFYLCASSIRQTNEKLFFGSGTQLSVL.

This clone was seen only once. This sequence joins TRBV4-1 and TRBJ2-5; the D call may be TRBD1 or TRBD2 (6 bases each). Trimming stripped 0 bases from V and 1 base from J, with 15 bases between. The CDR3 contains 17 residues. Germline CDR1 MGHRA, CDR2 YSYEKL. CDR3 DNA sequence: TGCGCCAGCAGCCAAGATGGTAGGGGGGCCAGCCAAGAGACCCAGTACTTC. Translation: CASSQDGRGASQETQYF.

The rearrangement uses TRBV30 and TRBJ2-1; D call uncertain. CDR3 length equals 15 residues. V was pared by 1 base and J by 8 bases, with 18 bases between. Per the germline V gene, CDR1 is GTSNPN and CDR2 is SVGIG (reference sequence). The CDR3 coding sequence is TGTGCCTGGAGTGAAGGCGTCCTAGGGTTGGATGAGCAGTTCTTC. Its protein is CAWSEGVLGLDEQFF.

This clone was detected only a few times. The chain couples TRBV6-6 to TRBJ2-3; 13 bases are a match to TRBD2. The CDR3 extends over 16 amino acids. Per germline, CDR1 MNHNY and CDR2 SVGAGI (reference sequence). With V trimmed by 7 bases and J by 3 bases, 7 bases remained unmatched. This chain's CDR3 is CASTRLAGGGTDTQYF. The CDR3 nucleotides are TGTGCCAGCACCAGACTAGCGGGGGGCGGGACAGATACGCAGTATTTT.

This chain joins TRBV2 and TRBJ2-3, with D unresolved. Trimming shortened V by 8 bases and J by 4 bases, and 22 bases separated the two germline ends. Germline values: CDR1 SNHLY, CDR2 FYNNEI. This CDR3 region has 16 residues. The CDR3 spells CASPAGPGLRADTQYF. The CDR3, as DNA: TGTGCCAGCCCTGCCGGGCCGGGTCTTCGGGCAGATACGCAGTATTTT.

Here the CDR3 DNA reads TGTGCCAGCAGGGCCTCGCCGCAAGAGACCCAGTACTTC. It encodes CASRASPQETQYF. The rearrangement links TRBV28 to TRBJ2-5; D is undetermined. Germline CDR1 is MDHEN and CDR2 is SYDVKM. The CDR3 contains 13 residues. Deletions cut 6 bases from V and 2 bases from J, with 10 bases between.

This rearrangement joins TRBV18 to TRBJ1-1; the D gene is possibly TRBD1 (6 bases). V was cut by 6 bases and J by 0 bases, with 17 bases left in between. Germline assignment: CDR1 KGHSH and CDR2 LQKENI. The CDR3 spans 16 residues. The CDR3 DNA sequence: TGTGCCAGCTCCCACAATTGGGGGGCGGTGAACACTGAAGCTTTCTTT. Its translation is CASSHNWGAVNTEAFF.

Comment on this clone: Additional DNA sequences in this sample encode the identical CDR3. The rearrangement uses TRBV20-1 and TRBJ2-7; D gene uncertain. Germline CDR1 reads DFQATT; CDR2 reads SNEGSKA (reference sequence). Deletions cut 1 base from V and 4 bases from J, with 5 bases between. This CDR3 spans 11 amino acids. CDR3 in amino acids: CSARGGYEQYF. The CDR3, as DNA: TGCAGTGCTAGAGGGGGTTACGAGCAGTACTTC.

This clone was detected only once. The V gene is TRBV5-1, the J gene TRBJ2-1; TRBD2 might be the D (6 bases). Trimming left V 2 bases short and J 5 bases short, with 20 bases between. CDR1 and CDR2 (germline): SGHRS, YFSETQ. The CDR3 loop spans 17 amino acids. CDR3 residues: CASSFREWDAPDNEQFF. The CDR3 bases are TGCGCCAGCAGCTTTCGGGAGTGGGACGCCCCGGACAATGAGCAGTTCTTC.

The chain carries TRBV6-7 and TRBJ1-2, with D perhaps TRBD1 (5 bases). TRBV6-7 qualifies as an ORF whose function is uncertain. CDR3 size: 18 residues. Trimming took 6 bases from V and 0 from J, leaving 23 bases between them. This CDR3 reads CASSTPNPQGPSNYGYTF. CDR3 coding DNA: TGTGCCAGCAGCACACCTAACCCCCAGGGACCTTCTAACTATGGCTACACCTTC.

This rearrangement joins TRBV30 to TRBJ1-1, with 9 bases that match TRBD1. V lost 2 bases and J lost 7; bases outside the gene matches: 8. The CDR3 covers 14 residues. Per the germline V gene, CDR1 is GTSNPN and CDR2 is SVGIG (reference sequence). The CDR3 here is CAWSIGQGRDEAFF. The CDR3 DNA sequence: TGTGCCTGGAGTATCGGACAGGGGAGAGATGAAGCTTTCTTT.

The chain couples TRBV19 to TRBJ2-3, with TRBD2 matching 11 bases. The CDR3 has 17 residues. CDR1 is LNHDA and CDR2 is SQIVND in the germline V gene (reference sequence). V gave up 3 bases and J gave up 1 base; unmatched junction bases: 6. This chain's CDR3 is CASSMARLAGRTDTQYF. The CDR3 nucleotides are TGTGCCAGTAGTATGGCCCGACTAGCGGGGCGCACAGATACGCAGTATTTT.

The chain joins TRBV5-1 to TRBJ2-3; 7 bases are a match to TRBD1. The CDR3 consists of 18 residues. With 1 base clipped from V and 2 bases from J, the junction kept 13 bases outside the gene matches. The V gene's germline CDR1 is SGHRS and CDR2 YFSETQ. CDR3 sequence: CASSLIPRGQRFTDTQYF. The DNA of the CDR3 is TGCGCCAGCAGCTTGATCCCCCGGGGACAGCGCTTCACAGATACGCAGTATTTT. Complete variable domain (other parts from reference TRBV5-1 and TRBJ2-3): KAGVTQTPRYLIKTRGQQVTLSCSPISGHRSVSWYQQTPGQGLQFLFEYFSETQRNKGNFPGRFSGRQFSNSRSEMNVSTLELGDSALYLCASSLIPRGQRFTDTQYFGPGTRLTVL.

This clone was detected ten times or more. The chain couples TRBV10-3 to TRBJ1-1; D might be TRBD1 (6 bases). From germline, CDR1 is ENHRY and CDR2 SYGVKD. V lost 10 bases and J 0 bases, leaving 18 bases between the germline ends. This CDR3 is 15 amino acids long. The CDR3 bases are TGTGCCACCTATGCCGGGACAACCATGAACACTGAAGCTTTCTTT. Translated: CATYAGTTMNTEAFF.